The table lists the clone carrying this TCR beta chain with a count of one. Under the authors' procedure: It was from reference gene primer amplification that nucleated cell counts were estimated. TCRdb's table, derived via immunoSEQ multiplex PCR, lists solely in-frame clones and lacks some. That table is the source of V, J and clone size, and D and trimming were worked out from the DNA. The table records approximately 230,000 clones, about 91% of them present only once. This entry is derived from a study of blood T cell repertoires in COVID-19. Participant reports of clinical history set cohort assignment. This CDR3 region has 13 residues. Germline lookup yields CDR1 SGHVS and CDR2 FNYEAQ. Trimming pared 6 bases from V and 6 bases from J, leaving 12 bases between.

The TCR was taken from a woman between 45 and 60 years old with acute COVID-19. The gene calls are TRBV7-6 and TRBJ1-5; the D is unclear. Material for sequencing was PBMCs or T cells enriched from blood (not recorded which). For the CDR3, the DNA is TGTGCCAGCAGGGTGAGGGAGCTTCAGCCCCAGCATTTT. Protein product: CASRVRELQPQHF. Based on the CDR3 plus reference TRBV7-6 and TRBJ1-5, the full variable domain is GAGVSQSPRYKVTKRGQDVALRCDPISGHVSLYWYRQALGQGPEFLTYFNYEAQQDKSGLPNDRFSAERPEGSISTLTIQRTEQRDSAMYRCASRVRELQPQHFGDGTRLSIL.